The clone carrying this T cell receptor beta chain rates as medium-sized. Its antigen is undetermined. TCR libraries were prepared from roughly 14 ng of total RNA with the QIAseq Immune Repertoire TCR panel. One entry per CDR3 protein, called by TCRdb with MiXCR from the reads. This table holds over 550 distinct CDR3 sequences, around 7.9% found once. Germline trimming cut 0 bases from V and 1 base from J; bases unmatched to any gene: 3. Per germline, CDR1 DFQATT and CDR2 SNEGSKA (reference sequence). This CDR3 has 16 residues. Sorting of live CD3+CD8+TCRalphabeta+ cells by PD-1 and/or TIGIT gave four subsets. This sample is drawn from a study of circulating CD8 cells and anti-PD-1 response in melanoma. Study-wide results and limits: Some patients were treatment-naive; others were previously treated. Under 8% of TRB clonotypes were shared between subsets at M1.

The source material was CD8+ T cells from PBMCs, sampled at baseline or after one month of anti-PD-1 therapy (not recorded which). The rearrangement uses TRBV20-1 and TRBJ2-2, with 9 bases that match TRBD1. The clonotype comes from a human donor with melanoma. CDR3: CSARDGTGMNTGELFF. The CDR3 region has the DNA TGCAGTGCTAGAGATGGGACAGGGATGAACACCGGGGAGCTGTTTTTT.